The clone carrying this T cell receptor beta chain was recorded a few times. What it binds is not known. This entry is derived from a study of blood T cells in healthy people across ages. Study findings and constraints: Comparison with aged donors showed that long-lived donors had more naive CD4+ cells and higher diversity.

PCR was performed a second time for 7 to 11 cycles using a sample-barcoded 5' primer and a J-beta primer mix. TCRdb fed the 5' RACE reads into MiXCR, producing one record per CDR3 protein. The sample records about 1.8 million distinct CDR3 sequences, roughly 50% being singletons. V shed 5 bases and J shed 1 base, with 8 bases lying between them. The germline CDR1 and CDR2 sequences are SGHRS and YFSETQ. This CDR3 region has 13 residues. The source of this sequence is a middle-aged woman in good health. Specimen: blood. The chain recombines TRBV5-1 with TRBJ2-3; D gene uncertain. The CDR3 here is CASRDRRTDTQYF. CDR3 DNA sequence: TGCGCCAGCAGGGACCGTCGCACAGATACGCAGTATTTT. The variable domain in full, completed from reference TRBV5-1 and TRBJ2-3, reads KAGVTQTPRYLIKTRGQQVTLSCSPISGHRSVSWYQQTPGQGLQFLFEYFSETQRNKGNFPGRFSGRQFSNSRSEMNVSTLELGDSALYLCASRDRRTDTQYFGPGTRLTVL.